This T cell receptor (beta chain) appears in the sequencing data of a study of blood T cell repertoires in COVID-19. Study-wide background: From T cells, B-cell-depleted T cells, or PBMCs came the material, which was cDNA or gDNA.

Measured with immunoSEQ multiplex PCR; TCRdb has only the in-frame clones, and not every one. In the table there are some 20,000 clones, roughly 78% of which are singletons. Trimming left V 4 bases short and J 0 bases short, with 16 bases between. The CDR3 covers 17 residues. Germline V CDR1 and CDR2: LGHDT, YNNKEL (reference sequence). The receptor was derived from a man aged 80 or over with acute or convalescent COVID-19. Sequencing used peripheral blood. The V gene is TRBV3-1 (or the pseudogene TRBV3-2), the J gene TRBJ2-1; unclear D gene. CDR3 bases: TGTGCCAGCAGCCCATCTGCCGTACCGAGCTCCTACAATGAGCAGTTCTTC. Translated: CASSPSAVPSSYNEQFF.